Here is one TCR beta chain with its context. The repertoire was sequenced with immunoSEQ multiplex PCR; TCRdb's copy has only in-frame clones and lacks some. The sample contains approximately 2.1 million clones, more than 85% of which appear only once. Between the trimmed V and J ends, which lost 5 bases and 2 bases, there was a span of 20 bases. The CDR3 has 17 residues. Germline-derived CDR1 and CDR2 are SNHLY and FYNNEI. The sample originates from a study of shared clonotypes between healthy human individuals. The chain combines TRBV2 with TRBJ2-3; D could derive from TRBD1 or TRBD2 (5 bases each). Specimen: naive CD4+ T cells from PBMCs. Subset reported: CD45RA+ positively selected. This TCR came from a man between 18 and 35 years old in good health. Some clones in this sample may be carry-over from other donors' samples. The CDR3 DNA is TGTGCCAGCAGTTACGCCTTCGGGATAGGGGACACAGATACGCAGTATTTT. Amino acids: CASSYAFGIGDTDTQYF.